The 30 T cell receptor beta chains in this list originate from one sample, sequenced in a study of T cells after yellow fever vaccination. Via MiXCR, TCRdb re-called the 5' RACE reads, giving one row per CDR3 protein. Among hundreds of thousands of distinct CDR3 sequences listed, 13% were seen once. Material: PBMCs, obtained on the day of the yellow fever booster vaccination. These receptors were collected from a man aged 25 to 40 who received the YFV17D yellow fever vaccine.

V gene TRBV15 combines with J gene TRBJ2-1; 9 positions match TRBD2. Germline V gene sequence: CDR1 LNHNV, CDR2 YYDKDF (reference sequence). The CDR3 has 16 amino acids. The V gene end was trimmed by 3 bases and the J gene end by 4 bases; junction bases not matched to a gene: 7. The chain's CDR3 is CATSRLTSGQYNEQFF. The DNA of the CDR3 is TGTGCCACCAGCAGGCTAACTAGCGGGCAGTACAATGAGCAGTTCTTC.

This clonotype was found a few times. V and J are TRBV30 and TRBJ1-1, with D possibly being TRBD1 (5 bases). The V gene lost 3 bases and the J gene lost 1 base, with 9 bases spanning the gap. The V gene's germline CDR1 is GTSNPN and CDR2 SVGIG (reference sequence). The CDR3 is made up of 13 amino acids. The CDR3 DNA reads as TGTGCCTGGAGGAAGGGGTCGAACACTGAAGCTTTCTTT. Translated, it gives CAWRKGSNTEAFF.

This clonotype was seen only a few times. The rearrangement uses TRBV5-1 and TRBJ2-1; 7 positions match TRBD2. The V gene's germline CDR1 is SGHRS and CDR2 YFSETQ. This CDR3 has 16 residues. With 4 bases clipped from V and 4 bases from J, the junction kept 11 bases outside the gene matches. The CDR3 here is CASSGEPSGIYNEQFF. In nucleotides, the CDR3 is TGCGCCAGCAGCGGGGAACCTAGCGGAATTTACAATGAGCAGTTCTTC.

This clonotype showed up just a few times. The chain joins TRBV30 to TRBJ1-1; D uncertain. Between the trimmed V and J ends, which lost 4 bases and 9 bases, there was a span of 15 bases. CDR1 and CDR2 from the germline V gene are GTSNPN and SVGIG (reference sequence). CDR3 size: 12 residues. CDR3 DNA: TGTGCCTGGACTGTACACTGGGGTAAAGCTTTCTTT. Amino acids: CAWTVHWGKAFF.

The sample holds a few counts of this clonotype. V usage is TRBV6-1 and J usage is TRBJ2-7; TRBD2 might be the D (6 bases). From germline, CDR1 is MNHNS and CDR2 SASEGT. CDR3 length: 15 amino acids. The V gene lost 3 bases and the J gene lost 0 bases, with 12 bases spanning the gap. In DNA form, the CDR3 reads TGTGCCAGCAGTGATTCCGGGACTCGCTCCTACGAGCAGTACTTC. Residues: CASSDSGTRSYEQYF.

The gene calls are TRBV4-2 and TRBJ2-3, with TRBD2 identical over 7 bases. The CDR3 spans 17 residues. The V gene end was trimmed by 2 bases and the J gene end by 2 bases; junction bases not matched to a gene: 10. CDR1 and CDR2 from the germline V gene are LGHNA and YNFKEQ. The CDR3: CASSQHPRLADTDTQYF. In DNA form, the CDR3 reads TGTGCCAGCAGCCAACACCCACGACTAGCTGACACAGATACGCAGTATTTT.

The chain combines TRBV29-1 with TRBJ2-3; D unclear. Germline CDR1 and CDR2: SQVTM and ANQGSEA. The germline V and J ends were trimmed by 0 bases and 5 bases, with 9 bases remaining between them. CDR3 length: 13 residues. CDR3 nucleotide sequence: TGCAGCGTTGAAGAACACTTCATAGATACGCAGTATTTT. Amino acid sequence: CSVEEHFIDTQYF.

This clonotype was seen a few times. The rearrangement links TRBV10-2 to TRBJ2-7; perhaps TRBD2 as D (6 bases). The V end was cut by 6 bases, the J end by 5 bases, with 20 bases between. In germline, CDR1 is WSHSY, CDR2 SAAADI. This CDR3 has 15 residues. Here the CDR3 reads CASSPGDASVHEQYF. The CDR3 DNA is TGCGCCAGCAGCCCGGGGGATGCATCAGTCCACGAGCAGTACTTC.

This clonotype was counted a few times. The rearrangement joins TRBV7-2 to TRBJ2-7; 10 bases align to TRBD2. Trimming removed 5 bases from V and 2 bases from J; junction bases left unmatched: 6. The length of the CDR3 is 15 residues. From germline, CDR1 is SGHTA and CDR2 FQGNSA. CDR3 region: CASSLGLATTYEQYF. The CDR3 nucleotides are TGTGCCAGCAGCCTGGGACTAGCGACCACCTACGAGCAGTACTTC. Variable domain in full (rest from reference TRBV7-2 and TRBJ2-7): GAGVSQSPSNKVTEKGKDVELRCDPISGHTALYWYRQSLGQGLEFLIYFQGNSAPDKSGLPSDRFSAERTGGSVSTLTIQRTQQEDSAVYLCASSLGLATTYEQYFGPGTRLTVT.

This clonotype was observed a few times. J is TRBJ2-5 and V is TRBV5-1; 7 nucleotides line up with TRBD1. Germline V gene lookup returns CDR1 SGHRS and CDR2 YFSETQ. This CDR3 has 14 amino acids. Trimming removed 4 bases from V and 5 bases from J; junction bases left unmatched: 8. CDR3 nucleotides: TGCGCCAGCAGCAACGCACAGGGGTGGGAGACCCAGTACTTC. Translated, it gives CASSNAQGWETQYF.

This sequence joins TRBV6-2 or TRBV6-3 and TRBJ2-2; 12 nucleotides match TRBD2. The length of the CDR3 is 16 residues. The trim removed 6 bases at V and 5 bases at J, leaving 7 bases unmatched. Per germline, CDR1 MNHEY and CDR2 SVGEGT. The CDR3 DNA reads as TGTGCCAGCAGAGGTCCGACTAGCGGGAGAACCGGGGAGCTGTTTTTT. Translated, it gives CASRGPTSGRTGELFF.

As to this clonotype: A junction end diverges from the germline sequence, so it may reflect a read error. This sequence joins TRBV20-1 and TRBJ1-1, with D hard to call. The germline gives CDR1 DFQATT, CDR2 SNEGSKA (reference sequence). CDR3 size: 12 residues. The CDR3 loop is CSARDSNTETFF. The CDR3 DNA follows: TGCAGTGCTAGAGACAGCAACACTGAAACTTTCTTT.

This clonotype was observed a handful of times. The genes are TRBV7-2 and TRBJ2-3; D is tentatively TRBD1 or TRBD2 (5 bases each). The germline gives CDR1 SGHTA, CDR2 FQGNSA. V lost 5 bases to trimming and J lost 3 bases, with 15 bases between them. This CDR3 has 15 residues. The CDR3 DNA follows: TGTGCCAGCAGCCAGGGAGATTATTGGACAGATACGCAGTATTTT. It encodes CASSQGDYWTDTQYF.

J is TRBJ2-1 and V is TRBV15; the D gene could be TRBD1 or TRBD2 (5 bases each). This CDR3 has 16 residues. The V and J ends lost 6 bases and 3 bases respectively, with 18 bases between them. Germline values: CDR1 LNHNV, CDR2 YYDKDF (reference sequence). The CDR3 sequence: CATRDPVTADYNEQFF. The DNA of the CDR3 is TGTGCCACCAGGGACCCCGTGACAGCGGACTACAATGAGCAGTTCTTC.

This clonotype was seen a handful of times. An end of the junction differs from the germline gene, which may be a read error. The chain uses TRBV5-4 and TRBJ1-6, with unresolved D. Germline V gene sequence: CDR1 SGHNT, CDR2 YYREEE (reference sequence). The CDR3 is made up of 15 amino acids. The DNA for the CDR3 is TGTGCCAGCAGATCAGCAGGCTCCAATAATTCACCCCTCCACTTT. Protein: CASRSAGSNNSPLHF.

This clonotype was detected a few times. CDR3 nucleotides: TGCGCCAGCAGCACCTGGACAGGACCAACAGGAGGGGAGCTGTTTTTT. This sequence encodes CASSTWTGPTGGELFF. V gene TRBV5-1 combines with J gene TRBJ2-2, with 7 bases aligning to TRBD1. Unmatched junction bases numbered 14, after V lost 4 bases and J lost 8 bases. The CDR3 is 16 residues long. Germline CDR1 and CDR2: SGHRS and YFSETQ.

This chain joins TRBV5-1 and TRBJ2-7, with 9 positions matching TRBD2. From germline, CDR1 is SGHRS and CDR2 YFSETQ. After removal of 3 bases from V and 1 base from J, the junction contained 11 bases not matched to a gene. This CDR3 is built from 17 residues. The DNA for the CDR3 is TGCGCCAGCAGCTGGAATAGCGGGAGATCCCTTTCCTACGAGCAGTACTTC. Residues: CASSWNSGRSLSYEQYF.

The genes are TRBV20-1 and TRBJ2-7; tentatively, D is TRBD2 (5 bases). CDR3 length: 15 residues. Trimming took off 3 bases at V and 4 bases at J, with 19 bases between the two ends. Germline loops: CDR1 DFQATT, CDR2 SNEGSKA (reference sequence). CDR3 loop: CSARLGEGVRYEQYF. Here the CDR3 DNA reads TGCAGTGCTAGGCTTGGAGAGGGAGTGAGGTACGAGCAGTACTTC.

This clonotype has just a few counts. The V gene is TRBV20-1, the J gene TRBJ2-1, with D perhaps matching TRBD1 (5 bases). V lost 3 bases and J 9 bases, leaving 12 bases between the germline ends. The CDR3 is made up of 12 amino acids. The germline V gene encodes CDR1 DFQATT and CDR2 SNEGSKA (reference sequence). CDR3 coding DNA: TGCAGTGCTAGGCCCCAGGGCGGTGAGCAGTTCTTC. Translating gives CSARPQGGEQFF.

The CDR3 sequence: CASSVRALDTQYF. The CDR3 nucleotides are TGCGCCAGCAGCGTCCGGGCCCTTGATACGCAGTATTTT. The rearrangement uses TRBV5-1 and TRBJ2-3; D gene unclear. The CDR3 totals 13 residues. Germline loops: CDR1 SGHRS, CDR2 YFSETQ. Trimming pared 4 bases from V and 6 bases from J, leaving 12 bases between. The whole variable domain, remainder taken from reference TRBV5-1 and TRBJ2-3, is KAGVTQTPRYLIKTRGQQVTLSCSPISGHRSVSWYQQTPGQGLQFLFEYFSETQRNKGNFPGRFSGRQFSNSRSEMNVSTLELGDSALYLCASSVRALDTQYFGPGTRLTVL.

J is TRBJ2-2 and V is TRBV28; 7 bases are a match to TRBD1. Germline V gives CDR1 MDHEN, CDR2 SYDVKM. The CDR3 loop spans 15 amino acids. Trimming cost V 6 bases and J 7 bases; bases outside gene matches: 11. Here the CDR3 DNA reads TGTGCCAGCAGCCAACAGACAGGGAGAAACGGGGAGCTGTTTTTT. This gives the protein CASSQQTGRNGELFF.

This clonotype occurred a few times. The V gene is TRBV28, the J gene TRBJ1-4; D not resolved. The CDR3 sequence is 13 residues long. Germline V gives CDR1 MDHEN, CDR2 SYDVKM. Trimming removed 6 bases from V and 5 bases from J, with 10 bases in between. In DNA form, the CDR3 reads TGTGCCAGCAGCGGGCAGGCCAATGAAAAACTGTTTTTT. Translation: CASSGQANEKLFF.

This chain joins TRBV7-2 and TRBJ2-7, with 8 bases fitting TRBD2. CDR3 length: 15 residues. Germline V gene data show CDR1 as SGHTA and CDR2 as FQGNSA. J was trimmed by 4 bases and V by 1 base; bases with no gene match: 6. In DNA, the CDR3 is TGTGCCAGCAGCTTAGATGGGGCGGGAGGTTACGAGCAGTACTTC. Amino acids: CASSLDGAGGYEQYF.

The chain has TRBV2 and TRBJ2-1, with a weak D call TRBD1 (5 bases). The CDR3 runs 15 residues. Germline V gene data show CDR1 as SNHLY and CDR2 as FYNNEI. Trimming pared 4 bases from V and 6 bases from J, leaving 16 bases between. The CDR3 region has the DNA TGTGCCAGCAGTGTTGGGCAGGGTATATTCAATGAGCAGTTCTTC. Its translation is CASSVGQGIFNEQFF.

This sequence joins TRBV25-1 and TRBJ2-7; D may be TRBD1 or TRBD2 (6 bases each). Germline V gives CDR1 MGHDK, CDR2 SYGVNS. The CDR3 is 17 residues long. Trimming stripped 3 bases from V and 5 bases from J, with 23 bases between. The CDR3 DNA reads TGTGCCAGCAGTGAGATAAAGGGCTGGGGGGCAGGGAACGAGCAGTACTTC. It yields the protein CASSEIKGWGAGNEQYF.

This clonotype was counted a few times. This chain joins TRBV10-3 and TRBJ2-7, with D tentatively TRBD1 or TRBD2 (5 bases each). Between the trimmed V and J ends, which lost 4 bases and 5 bases, there was a span of 12 bases. CDR1 is ENHRY, CDR2 SYGVKD, per germline. The CDR3 sequence is 13 residues long. The CDR3 region is CAISAGGGDEQYF. In nucleotides, the CDR3 is TGTGCCATCAGTGCTGGGGGTGGCGACGAGCAGTACTTC.

The J gene is TRBJ2-7, the V gene TRBV30; 8 bases line up with TRBD1. V lost 2 bases and J lost 5; bases outside the gene matches: 11. CDR1 and CDR2 (germline): GTSNPN, SVGIG (reference sequence). The length of the CDR3 is 15 residues. The CDR3: CAWSKTGDGLDEQYF. CDR3 DNA: TGTGCCTGGAGTAAGACAGGGGACGGACTTGACGAGCAGTACTTC. Supplemented by reference TRBV30 and TRBJ2-7, the full variable domain reads SQTIHQWPATLVQPVGSPLSLECTVEGTSNPNLYWYRQAAGRGLQLLFYSVGIGQISSEVPQNLSASRPQDRQFILSSKKLLLSDSGFYLCAWSKTGDGLDEQYFGPGTRLTVT.

J is TRBJ2-1 and V is TRBV6-5; TRBD2 matches at 7 bases. CDR1 is MNHEY, CDR2 SVGAGI, per germline. V lost 3 bases and J lost 5; bases outside the gene matches: 7. This CDR3 spans 15 amino acids. The CDR3 here is CASSYLAGTDNEQFF. CDR3 sequence (DNA): TGTGCCAGCAGTTATTTAGCGGGTACAGACAATGAGCAGTTCTTC.

Only a few counts were recorded for this clonotype. The J gene is TRBJ2-7, the V gene TRBV5-1, with 12 bases identical to TRBD2. J was trimmed by 3 bases and V by 1 base; bases with no gene match: 14. Germline V gene lookup returns CDR1 SGHRS and CDR2 YFSETQ. CDR3 length equals 19 residues. CDR3 sequence (DNA): TGCGCCAGCAGCTTGTTGTCTAGCGGGAGGGCCTCGTTTCGCTACGAGCAGTACTTC. Protein product: CASSLLSSGRASFRYEQYF. Together with reference TRBV5-1 and TRBJ2-7, the CDR3 gives the full variable domain: KAGVTQTPRYLIKTRGQQVTLSCSPISGHRSVSWYQQTPGQGLQFLFEYFSETQRNKGNFPGRFSGRQFSNSRSEMNVSTLELGDSALYLCASSLLSSGRASFRYEQYFGPGTRLTVT.

This clonotype showed up just a few times. The chain uses TRBV12-5 and TRBJ1-1; TRBD1 matches 9 bases. This CDR3 is built from 19 residues. Germline lookup yields CDR1 LGHNT and CDR2 FRNRAP. Losses at the gene ends were 1 base for V and 0 bases for J; bases not matched to a gene: 12. The CDR3 reads CASGLALGQGGKMNTEAFF. Written as DNA, the CDR3 is TGTGCTAGTGGTTTGGCCTTGGGACAGGGTGGAAAGATGAACACTGAAGCTTTCTTT.